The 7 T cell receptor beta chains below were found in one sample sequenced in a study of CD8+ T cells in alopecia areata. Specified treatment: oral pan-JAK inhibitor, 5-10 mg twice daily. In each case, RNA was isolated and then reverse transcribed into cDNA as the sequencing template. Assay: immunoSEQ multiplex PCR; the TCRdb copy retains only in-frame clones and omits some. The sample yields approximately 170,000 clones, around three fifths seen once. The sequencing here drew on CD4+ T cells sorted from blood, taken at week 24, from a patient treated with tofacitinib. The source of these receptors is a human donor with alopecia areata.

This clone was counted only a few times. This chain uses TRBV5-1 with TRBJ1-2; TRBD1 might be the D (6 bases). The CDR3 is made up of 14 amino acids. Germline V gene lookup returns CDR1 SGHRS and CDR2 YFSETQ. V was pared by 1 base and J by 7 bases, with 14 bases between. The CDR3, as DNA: TGCGCCAGCAGCTTGAATGGGGGGCAGAGTGGCTACACCTTC. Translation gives CASSLNGGQSGYTF.

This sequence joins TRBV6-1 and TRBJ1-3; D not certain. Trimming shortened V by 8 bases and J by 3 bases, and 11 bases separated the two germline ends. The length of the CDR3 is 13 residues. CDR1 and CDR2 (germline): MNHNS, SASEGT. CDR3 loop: CASLSGNGNTIYF. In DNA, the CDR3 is TGTGCCAGCCTAAGTGGGAATGGAAACACCATATATTTT.

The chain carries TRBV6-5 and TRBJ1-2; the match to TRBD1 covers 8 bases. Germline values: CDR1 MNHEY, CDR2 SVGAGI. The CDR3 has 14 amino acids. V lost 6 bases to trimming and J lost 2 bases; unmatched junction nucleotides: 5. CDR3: CASRETGVNYGYTF. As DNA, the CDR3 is TGTGCCAGCAGAGAGACAGGGGTCAACTATGGCTACACCTTC.

The CDR3 bases are TGCGCCGTTTTCCGGGGCCTAAACGCGACGGACAGAACGAAGATGAACACTGAAGCTTTCTTT. It translates to CAVFRGLNATDRTKMNTEAFF. This chain uses TRBV23-1 with TRBJ1-1; TRBD1 might be the D (6 bases). TRBV23-1 is designated an ORF whose function remains uncertain. Trimming took 11 bases from V and 0 from J, leaving 37 bases between them. The CDR3 runs to 21 residues.

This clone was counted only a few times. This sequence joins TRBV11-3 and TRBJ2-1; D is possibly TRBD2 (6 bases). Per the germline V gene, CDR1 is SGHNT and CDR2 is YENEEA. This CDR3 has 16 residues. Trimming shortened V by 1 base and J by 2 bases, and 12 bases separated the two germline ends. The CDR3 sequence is CASSLVGGGAYNEQFF. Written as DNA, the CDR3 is TGTGCCAGCAGCTTAGTTGGTGGCGGGGCCTACAATGAGCAGTTCTTC.

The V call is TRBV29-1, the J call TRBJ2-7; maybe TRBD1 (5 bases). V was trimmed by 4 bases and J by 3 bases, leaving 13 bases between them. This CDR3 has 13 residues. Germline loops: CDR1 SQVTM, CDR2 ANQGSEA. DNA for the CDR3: TGCAGCGTTGGTCAGGGTGAGATCTACGAGCAGTACTTC. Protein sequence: CSVGQGEIYEQYF.

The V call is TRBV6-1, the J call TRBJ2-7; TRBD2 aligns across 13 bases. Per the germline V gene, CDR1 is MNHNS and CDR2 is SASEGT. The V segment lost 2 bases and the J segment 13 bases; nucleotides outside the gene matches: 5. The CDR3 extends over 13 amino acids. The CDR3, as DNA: TGTGCCAGCAGTGAACGACTAGCGGGGGGTCTATACTTC. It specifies CASSERLAGGLYF.